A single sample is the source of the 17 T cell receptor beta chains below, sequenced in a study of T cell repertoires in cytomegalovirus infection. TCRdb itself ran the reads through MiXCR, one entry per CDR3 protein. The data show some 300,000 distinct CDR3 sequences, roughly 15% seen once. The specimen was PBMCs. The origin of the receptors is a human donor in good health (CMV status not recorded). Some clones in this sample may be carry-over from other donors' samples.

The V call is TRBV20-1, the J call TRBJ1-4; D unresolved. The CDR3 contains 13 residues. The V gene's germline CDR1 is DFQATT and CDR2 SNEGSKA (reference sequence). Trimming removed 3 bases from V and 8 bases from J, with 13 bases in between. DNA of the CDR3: TGCAGTGCTAGCGAGCCGAGGTGGGAAAAACTGTTTTTT. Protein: CSASEPRWEKLFF.

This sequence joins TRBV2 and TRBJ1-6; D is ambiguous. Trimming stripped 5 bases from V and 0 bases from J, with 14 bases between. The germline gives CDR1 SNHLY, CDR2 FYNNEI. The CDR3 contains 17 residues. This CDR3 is CASSPSHGSSYNSPLHF. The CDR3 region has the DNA TGTGCCAGCAGTCCATCGCACGGGAGCTCCTATAATTCACCCCTCCACTTT.

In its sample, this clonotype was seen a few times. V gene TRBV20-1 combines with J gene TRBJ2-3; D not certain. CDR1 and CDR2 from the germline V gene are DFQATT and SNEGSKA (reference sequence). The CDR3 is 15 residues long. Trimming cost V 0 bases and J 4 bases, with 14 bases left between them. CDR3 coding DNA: TGCAGTGCTAGAGATTCGGTTTCCGGGTCAGATACGCAGTATTTT. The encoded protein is CSARDSVSGSDTQYF.

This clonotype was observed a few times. CDR3 amino acids: CASSQFGDQPQHF. In DNA, the CDR3 is TGTGCCAGCAGCCAGTTCGGAGATCAGCCCCAGCATTTT. The rearrangement uses TRBV7-4 and TRBJ1-5; unclear D gene. V lost 5 bases to trimming and J lost 5 bases, with 10 bases between them. From germline, CDR1 is SGHVT and CDR2 SQSDAQ. The CDR3 totals 13 residues.

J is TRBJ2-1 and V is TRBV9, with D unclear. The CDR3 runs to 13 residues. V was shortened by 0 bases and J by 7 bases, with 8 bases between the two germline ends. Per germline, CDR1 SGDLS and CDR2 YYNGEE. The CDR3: CASSVGGQNEQFF. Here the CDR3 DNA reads TGTGCCAGCAGCGTAGGTGGGCAGAATGAGCAGTTCTTC.

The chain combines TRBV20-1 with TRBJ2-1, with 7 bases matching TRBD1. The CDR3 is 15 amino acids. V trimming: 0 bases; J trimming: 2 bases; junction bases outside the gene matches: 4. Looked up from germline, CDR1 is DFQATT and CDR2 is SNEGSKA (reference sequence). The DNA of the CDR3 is TGCAGTGCTAGAGATCGCGACAGGGCCTACAATGAGCAGTTCTTC. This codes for CSARDRDRAYNEQFF.

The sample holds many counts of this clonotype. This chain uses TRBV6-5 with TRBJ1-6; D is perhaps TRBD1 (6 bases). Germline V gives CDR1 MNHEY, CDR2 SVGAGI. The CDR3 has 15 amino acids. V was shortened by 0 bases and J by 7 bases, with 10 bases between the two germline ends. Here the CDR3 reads CASSYSQGMNSPLHF. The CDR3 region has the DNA TGTGCCAGCAGTTACTCGCAGGGGATGAATTCACCCCTCCACTTT.

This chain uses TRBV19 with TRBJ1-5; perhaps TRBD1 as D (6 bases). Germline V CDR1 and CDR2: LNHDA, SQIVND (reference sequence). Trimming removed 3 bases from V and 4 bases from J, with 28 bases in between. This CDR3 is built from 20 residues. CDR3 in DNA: TGTGCCAGTAGTATTCTCCGACAGGCGACGGGCGGCGCAAATAATCAGCCCCAGCATTTT. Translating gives CASSILRQATGGANNQPQHF.

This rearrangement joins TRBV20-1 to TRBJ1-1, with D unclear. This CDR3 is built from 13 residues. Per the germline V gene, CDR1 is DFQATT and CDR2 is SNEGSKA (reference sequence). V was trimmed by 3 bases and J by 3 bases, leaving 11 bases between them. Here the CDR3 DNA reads TGCAGTGCTAGTTTGAAGTACCACACTGAAGCTTTCTTT. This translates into CSASLKYHTEAFF.

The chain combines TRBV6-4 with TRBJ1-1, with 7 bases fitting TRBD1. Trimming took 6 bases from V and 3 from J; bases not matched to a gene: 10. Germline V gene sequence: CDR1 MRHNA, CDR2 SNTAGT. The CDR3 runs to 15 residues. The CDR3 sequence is CASRAVGQVDTEAFF. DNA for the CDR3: TGTGCCAGCAGGGCGGTCGGACAGGTCGACACTGAAGCTTTCTTT.

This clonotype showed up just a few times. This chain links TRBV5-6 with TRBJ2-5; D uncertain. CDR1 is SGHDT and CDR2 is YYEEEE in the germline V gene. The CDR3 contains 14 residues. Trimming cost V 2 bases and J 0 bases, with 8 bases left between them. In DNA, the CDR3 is TGTGCCAGCAGCTTAGGTGCCTACCAAGAGACCCAGTACTTC. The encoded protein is CASSLGAYQETQYF. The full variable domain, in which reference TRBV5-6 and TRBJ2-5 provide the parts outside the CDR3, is DAGVTQSPTHLIKTRGQQVTLRCSPKSGHDTVSWYQQALGQGPQFIFQYYEEEERQRGNFPDRFSGHQFPNYSSELNVNALLLGDSALYLCASSLGAYQETQYFGPGTRLLVL.

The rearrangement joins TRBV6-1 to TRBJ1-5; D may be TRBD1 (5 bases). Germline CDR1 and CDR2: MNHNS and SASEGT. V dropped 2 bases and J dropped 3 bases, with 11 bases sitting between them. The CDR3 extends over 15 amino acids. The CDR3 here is CASSEQGQVNQPQHF. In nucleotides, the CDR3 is TGTGCCAGCAGTGAACAGGGCCAAGTCAATCAGCCCCAGCATTTT.

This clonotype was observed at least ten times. CDR3 DNA: TGTGCCAGCAGCTTACAAAGGGACTCACCCCTCCACTTT. Amino acid sequence: CASSLQRDSPLHF. J is TRBJ1-6 and V is TRBV7-2; possibly TRBD1 for D (5 bases). V gave up 2 bases and J gave up 10 bases, with 9 bases separating them. Per germline, CDR1 SGHTA and CDR2 FQGNSA. The CDR3 sequence is 13 residues long.

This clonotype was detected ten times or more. The CDR3 nucleotides are TGTGCCAGCAGCCCTTTCGGGGCAGATACGCAGTATTTT. Residues: CASSPFGADTQYF. The J gene is TRBJ2-3, the V gene TRBV7-2; D might be TRBD2 (5 bases). In germline, CDR1 is SGHTA, CDR2 FQGNSA. The CDR3 is 13 residues long. Trimming took 5 bases from V and 4 from J, leaving 10 bases between them.

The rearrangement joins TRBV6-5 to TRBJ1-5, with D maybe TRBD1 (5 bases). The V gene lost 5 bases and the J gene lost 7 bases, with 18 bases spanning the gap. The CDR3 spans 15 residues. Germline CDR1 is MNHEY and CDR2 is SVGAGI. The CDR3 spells CASSRGLTAGQPQHF. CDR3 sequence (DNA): TGTGCCAGCAGTCGGGGGTTAACAGCAGGACAGCCCCAGCATTTT.

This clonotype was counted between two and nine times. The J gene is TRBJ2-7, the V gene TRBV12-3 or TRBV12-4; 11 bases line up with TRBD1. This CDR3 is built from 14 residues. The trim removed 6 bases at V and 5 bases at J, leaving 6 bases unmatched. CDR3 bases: TGTGCCAGCAGCCGGGACAGGGGGATTAACGAGCAGTACTTC. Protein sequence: CASSRDRGINEQYF.

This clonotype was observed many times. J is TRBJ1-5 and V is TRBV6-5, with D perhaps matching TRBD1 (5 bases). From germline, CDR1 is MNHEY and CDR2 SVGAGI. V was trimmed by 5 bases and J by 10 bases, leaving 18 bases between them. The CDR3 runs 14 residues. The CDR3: CASSGGEGGQPQHF. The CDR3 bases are TGTGCCAGCAGTGGGGGTGAGGGAGGTCAACCCCAGCATTTT.